The T cell receptor beta chain described here comes from a study of control samples from healthy donors and cancer patients. The germline CDR1 and CDR2 sequences are SGHVS and FNYEAQ. The junction had 6 bases not matched to a gene; V was cut back by 1 base and J by 4 bases. The CDR3 runs 16 residues. Assay: immunoSEQ multiplex PCR; the TCRdb copy retains only in-frame clones and omits some. The sample comprises 30,000 to 40,000 clones, roughly nine tenths of which are singletons, and about 1.6% rests with the top ten. Sequenced: PBMCs. The sequence came from a woman aged 40 to 49 with lung cancer. This chain connects TRBV7-6 to TRBJ2-3; 9 bases agree with TRBD2. CDR3 DNA: TGTGCCAGCAGCTTAGTAGTTAGCGGGGGATCAGATACGCAGTATTTT. Its translation: CASSLVVSGGSDTQYF.